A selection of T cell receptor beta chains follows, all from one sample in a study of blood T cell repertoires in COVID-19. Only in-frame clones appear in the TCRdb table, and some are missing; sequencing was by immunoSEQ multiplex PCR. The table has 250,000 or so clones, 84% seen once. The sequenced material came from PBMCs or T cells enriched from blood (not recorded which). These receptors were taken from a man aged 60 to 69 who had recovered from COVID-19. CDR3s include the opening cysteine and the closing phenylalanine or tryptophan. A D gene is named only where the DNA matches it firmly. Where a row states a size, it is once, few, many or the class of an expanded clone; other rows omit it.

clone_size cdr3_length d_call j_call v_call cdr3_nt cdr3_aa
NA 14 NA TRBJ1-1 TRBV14 TGTGCCAGCAGCCAAGATCCAGGGGTCACTGAAGCTTTCTTT CASSQDPGVTEAFF
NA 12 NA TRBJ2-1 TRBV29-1 TGCAGCGTTGACAGGCCCCACAATGAGCAGTTCTTC CSVDRPHNEQFF
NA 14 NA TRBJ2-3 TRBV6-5 TGTGCCAGCAGTTACGGGCTAGCAACAGATACGCAGTATTTT CASSYGLATDTQYF
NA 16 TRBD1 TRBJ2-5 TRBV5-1 TGCGCCAGCAGCTACCGGGCCCGGACAGGGGAAGAGACCCAGTACTTC CASSYRARTGEETQYF
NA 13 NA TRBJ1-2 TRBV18 TGTGCCAGCTCACCCCTGGGGGCGCAAGGCTACACCTTC CASSPLGAQGYTF
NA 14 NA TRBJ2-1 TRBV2 TGTGCCAGCAGGGCAAGGGGGTCATACAATGAGCAGTTCTTC CASRARGSYNEQFF
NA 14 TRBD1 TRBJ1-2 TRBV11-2 TGTGCCAGCGCCCCGGACAGGGGAAACTATGGCTACACCTTC CASAPDRGNYGYTF
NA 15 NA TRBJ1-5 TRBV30 TGTGCCTGGAGTGTAAGGGCAGGGCGAAATCAGCCCCAGCATTTT CAWSVRAGRNQPQHF
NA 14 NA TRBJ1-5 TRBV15 TGTGCCACCAGCAGAACAGGGTACAATCAGCCCCAGCATTTT CATSRTGYNQPQHF
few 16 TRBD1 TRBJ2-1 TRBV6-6 TGTGCCAGCAGTTACCCGACAGGGGCGGAGTACAATGAGCAGTTCTTC CASSYPTGAEYNEQFF
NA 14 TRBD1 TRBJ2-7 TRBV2 TGTGCCAGCAGTGCCGGGACAGGGGGTTACGAGCAGTACTTC CASSAGTGGYEQYF
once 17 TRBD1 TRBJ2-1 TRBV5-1 TGCGCCAGCAGCTTGTCGTTGCAGGACAGGGGCTACAATGAGCAGTTCTTC CASSLSLQDRGYNEQFF
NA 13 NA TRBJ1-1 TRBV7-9 TGTGCCAGCAGCTTCCAGATGAACACTGAAGCTTTCTTT CASSFQMNTEAFF
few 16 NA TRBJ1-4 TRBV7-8 TGTGCCAGCAGCCGCCTCGTGACAGTTAAGAATGAAAAACTGTTTTTT CASSRLVTVKNEKLFF
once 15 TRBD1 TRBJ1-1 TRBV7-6 TGTGCCAGCAGCTTAGCGGGACAGGCGAACACTGAAGCTTTCTTT CASSLAGQANTEAFF
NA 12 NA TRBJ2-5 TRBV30 TGTGCCTGGGGGGCAGGGCAAGAGACCCAGTACTTC CAWGAGQETQYF
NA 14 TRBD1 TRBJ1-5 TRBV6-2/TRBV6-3 TGTGCCAGCAGTCAGGACAGGGACGATCAGCCCCAGCATTTT CASSQDRDDQPQHF
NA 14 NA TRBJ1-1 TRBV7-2 TGTGCCAGCAGCTTAGTGACAGAGAACACTGAAGCTTTCTTT CASSLVTENTEAFF
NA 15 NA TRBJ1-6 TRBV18 TGTGCCAGCTCACTGGGACTACTCGGTAATTCACCCCTCCACTTT CASSLGLLGNSPLHF
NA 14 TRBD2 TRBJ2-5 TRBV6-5 TGTGCCAGCAGGGCCATAGCGGGGGCAGAGACCCAGTACTTC CASRAIAGAETQYF
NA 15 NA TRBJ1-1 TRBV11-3 TGTGCCAGCAGCTTAGAAGGTGACATGAACACTGAAGCTTTCTTT CASSLEGDMNTEAFF
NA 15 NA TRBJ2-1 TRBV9 TGTGCCAGCAGCGTCGGAGACTACAACAACAATGAGCAGTTCTTC CASSVGDYNNNEQFF
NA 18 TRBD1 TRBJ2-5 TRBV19 TGTGCCAGTAGTTTGAACCCGGGACAGGGTGGCAGAAAAGAGACCCAGTACTTC CASSLNPGQGGRKETQYF
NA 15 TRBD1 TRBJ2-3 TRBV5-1 TGCGCCAGCACTGGTACAGGGGGCGGTACAGATACGCAGTATTTT CASTGTGGGTDTQYF
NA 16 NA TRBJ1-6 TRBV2 TGTGCCAGCACCTTAGAAGGAGTCTCCTATAATTCACCCCTCCACTTT CASTLEGVSYNSPLHF
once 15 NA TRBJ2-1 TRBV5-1 TGCGCCAGCAGCTTGGTTCTGGCCGGCGGCGATGAGCAGTTCTTC CASSLVLAGGDEQFF
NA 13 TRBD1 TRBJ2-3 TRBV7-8 TGTGCCAGCAGCCTCGACAGGGGGGATACGCAGTATTTT CASSLDRGDTQYF
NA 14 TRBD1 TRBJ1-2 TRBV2 TGTGCCAGCAGTGAGGCAGGGGGCGGCTATGGCTACACCTTC CASSEAGGGYGYTF
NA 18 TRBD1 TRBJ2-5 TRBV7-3 TGTGCCAGCAGCTTAGTGGGACCGGGACAGGGAGGCCAAGAGACCCAGTACTTC CASSLVGPGQGGQETQYF
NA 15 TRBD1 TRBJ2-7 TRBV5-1 TGCGCCAGCAGCCCGGGAGGGACAGGGGTCTACGAGCAGTACTTC CASSPGGTGVYEQYF